The next 22 T cell receptor beta chains were all read from a single sample in a study of T cells in localized non-small cell lung cancer. Sequencing used immunoSEQ multiplex PCR; TCRdb keeps in-frame clones, though not all of them. Among around 50,000 clones listed, just over 85% were seen once. This specimen consisted of peripheral blood, obtained before any cancer treatment. Receptor source: a woman aged 35 to 69 with stage I lung adenocarcinoma.

The genes are TRBV30 and TRBJ1-5; TRBD1 is a possible D gene (6 bases). CDR1 and CDR2 from the germline V gene are GTSNPN and SVGIG (reference sequence). The CDR3 extends over 15 amino acids. Trimming pared 1 base from V and 7 bases from J, leaving 17 bases between. CDR3 nucleotide sequence: TGTGCCTGGAGTGGCCACACAGGGTTAGACCAGCCCCAGCATTTT. Translating gives CAWSGHTGLDQPQHF.

V gene TRBV2 combines with J gene TRBJ2-7, with D unresolved. Per germline, CDR1 SNHLY and CDR2 FYNNEI. V dropped 4 bases and J dropped 0 bases, with 10 bases sitting between them. The CDR3 loop spans 14 amino acids. The CDR3 sequence: CASSARRTSYEQYF. The CDR3 nucleotides are TGTGCCAGCAGTGCGCGGAGAACCTCCTACGAGCAGTACTTC.

J is TRBJ1-6 and V is TRBV7-2, with 7 positions matching TRBD1. The CDR3 is made up of 15 amino acids. The V gene's germline CDR1 is SGHTA and CDR2 FQGNSA. The V segment lost 1 base and the J segment 7 bases; nucleotides outside the gene matches: 4. This chain's CDR3 is CASSLVVRGNSPLHF. The CDR3 DNA is TGTGCCAGCAGCTTAGTTGTCAGGGGGAATTCACCCCTCCACTTT. Supplemented by reference TRBV7-2 and TRBJ1-6, the full variable domain reads GAGVSQSPSNKVTEKGKDVELRCDPISGHTALYWYRQSLGQGLEFLIYFQGNSAPDKSGLPSDRFSAERTGGSVSTLTIQRTQQEDSAVYLCASSLVVRGNSPLHFGNGTRLTVT.

The chain carries TRBV10-1 and TRBJ2-3; the D gene is possibly TRBD1 (6 bases). V was trimmed by 0 bases and J by 2 bases, leaving 15 bases between them. Germline CDR1 is WNHNN and CDR2 is SYGVQD (reference sequence). The CDR3 is 17 amino acids. CDR3 nucleotides: TGCGCCAGCAGTGAGTCGGCTTCCGGACAGATCACAGATACGCAGTATTTT. As protein: CASSESASGQITDTQYF.

J is TRBJ1-3 and V is TRBV30, with 7 bases lining up with TRBD1. This CDR3 comprises 15 residues. From germline, CDR1 is GTSNPN and CDR2 SVGIG (reference sequence). V was pared by 2 bases and J by 0 bases, with 4 bases of the junction left unmatched. CDR3: CAWSKDRLSGNTIYF. CDR3 in DNA: TGTGCCTGGAGTAAGGACAGGCTCTCTGGAAACACCATATATTTT.

The rearrangement uses TRBV7-9 and TRBJ2-2, with 9 bases matching TRBD1. The germline CDR1 and CDR2 sequences are SEHNR and FQNEAQ (reference sequence). Unmatched junction bases numbered 0, after V lost 6 bases and J lost 1 base. This CDR3 region has 14 residues. CDR3 region: CASRTGGNTGELFF. The CDR3 DNA sequence: TGTGCCAGCAGGACAGGGGGGAACACCGGGGAGCTGTTTTTT.

In its sample, this clone was seen once. The chain recombines TRBV2 with TRBJ1-5; 9 nucleotides line up with TRBD1. Unmatched junction bases numbered 5, after V lost 8 bases and J lost 6 bases. Germline V gene sequence: CDR1 SNHLY, CDR2 FYNNEI. This CDR3 is 13 amino acids long. CDR3 sequence: CASRDRESQPQHF. The DNA of the CDR3 is TGTGCCAGCCGGGACAGGGAGTCTCAGCCCCAGCATTTT.

The chain couples TRBV7-2 to TRBJ2-3; 8 nucleotides match TRBD1. The trim removed 2 bases at V and 1 base at J, leaving 2 bases unmatched. The CDR3 is made up of 15 amino acids. Germline V lookup: CDR1 SGHTA, CDR2 FQGNSA. The CDR3 DNA reads TGTGCCAGCAGCTTACAGGGGGCACGCACAGATACGCAGTATTTT. It encodes CASSLQGARTDTQYF.

This chain links TRBV4-3 with TRBJ2-3; tentatively, D is TRBD1 or TRBD2 (7 bases each). Germline CDR1 reads LGHNA; CDR2 reads YSLEER. The ends were cut back, 0 bases at V and 4 bases at J, with 20 bases in the middle. The CDR3 has 18 amino acids. The CDR3 region is CASSQDSPGGGQADTQYF. The CDR3, as DNA: TGCGCCAGCAGCCAAGATTCCCCAGGGGGGGGGCAGGCAGATACGCAGTATTTT.

The DNA of the CDR3 is TGTGCCACCAGCAGGACAGGTCCGCGGGGAAGAAGCTACACCTTC. As protein: CATSRTGPRGRSYTF. The V and J genes are TRBV15 and TRBJ1-2; D possibly corresponds to TRBD1 (6 bases). V dropped 3 bases and J dropped 9 bases, with 20 bases sitting between them. The CDR3 is made up of 15 amino acids. CDR1 and CDR2 (germline): LNHNV, YYDKDF (reference sequence).

For the CDR3, the DNA is TGTGCCAGCAGCTCCCGCAGTCGCGCGAACACTGAAGCTTTCTTT. It encodes CASSSRSRANTEAFF. The chain recombines TRBV7-8 with TRBJ1-1; D is undetermined. The CDR3 runs to 15 residues. Trimming shortened V by 4 bases and J by 1 base, and 13 bases separated the two germline ends. CDR1 and CDR2 (germline): SGHVS, FQNEAQ.

This chain joins TRBV11-2 and TRBJ2-3, with a possible D match to TRBD2 (6 bases). V lost 6 bases, J lost 8 bases, and 15 bases lay in between. Germline-derived CDR1 and CDR2 are SGHAT and FQNNGV. CDR3 size: 13 residues. The CDR3 DNA reads as TGTGCCAGCAGTTTCACTAGCAAGGGTACGCAGTATTTT. It codes for CASSFTSKGTQYF.

This sequence joins TRBV27 and TRBJ1-6; tentatively, D is TRBD1 (6 bases). This CDR3 is 17 amino acids long. The germline gives CDR1 MNHEY, CDR2 SMNVEV (reference sequence). The ends were cut back, 4 bases at V and 5 bases at J, with 18 bases in the middle. The DNA of the CDR3 is TGTGCCAGCAGTTCCACCAGCTGGGGGGCACATAATTCACCCCTCCACTTT. It encodes CASSSTSWGAHNSPLHF.

This clone has only a few counts. V gene TRBV19 combines with J gene TRBJ1-4, with D unclear. Trimming took 4 bases from V and 0 from J, leaving 15 bases between them. The CDR3 sequence is 17 residues long. Germline V gene sequence: CDR1 LNHDA, CDR2 SQIVND (reference sequence). CDR3 sequence (DNA): TGTGCCAGTAGTACGACCGGGCCCGTGGCAACTAATGAAAAACTGTTTTTT. This gives the protein CASSTTGPVATNEKLFF.

The chain has TRBV30 and TRBJ2-1; the match to TRBD1 covers 7 bases. The CDR3 is 11 amino acids. Germline loops: CDR1 GTSNPN, CDR2 SVGIG (reference sequence). With V trimmed by 1 base and J by 13 bases, 4 bases remained unmatched. The CDR3 is CAWSEGGFQFF. For the CDR3, the DNA is TGTGCCTGGAGTGAAGGGGGCTTTCAGTTCTTC.

V usage is TRBV6-5 and J usage is TRBJ2-7, with unresolved D. Germline V gene data show CDR1 as MNHEY and CDR2 as SVGAGI. The CDR3 length is 14 residues. The V end was cut by 0 bases, the J end by 3 bases, with 9 bases between. This chain's CDR3 is CASSYSILHYEQYF. The CDR3 nucleotides read TGTGCCAGCAGTTACTCGATACTTCACTACGAGCAGTACTTC.

In this sample, this clone turned up once. This sequence joins TRBV5-6 and TRBJ2-5; D unclear. This CDR3 contains 15 residues. Trimming took 4 bases from V and 3 from J, leaving 16 bases between them. Germline V gives CDR1 SGHDT, CDR2 YYEEEE. In DNA, the CDR3 is TGTGCCAGCAGCCTAACTGATCCTAGGAAAGAGACCCAGTACTTC. Protein: CASSLTDPRKETQYF.

The chain's CDR3 is CASGQRYGYTF. In DNA, the CDR3 is TGTGCCAGCGGACAACGCTATGGCTACACCTTC. The chain links TRBV6-1 to TRBJ1-2, with a tentative D call TRBD1 (5 bases). Trimming shortened V by 8 bases and J by 4 bases, and 8 bases separated the two germline ends. Germline CDR1 and CDR2: MNHNS and SASEGT. This CDR3 comprises 11 residues.

V usage is TRBV5-1 and J usage is TRBJ2-7; 7 bases fit TRBD1. Germline V lookup: CDR1 SGHRS, CDR2 YFSETQ. Trimming removed 3 bases from V and 7 bases from J; junction bases left unmatched: 10. CDR3 size: 14 residues. The CDR3 DNA reads TGCGCCAGCAGCTGGGGACAGAATAGGGGAGAGCAGTACTTC. Translation: CASSWGQNRGEQYF.

V usage is TRBV7-2 and J usage is TRBJ2-5; no reliable D call. Germline CDR1 reads SGHTA; CDR2 reads FQGNSA. The V end was cut by 5 bases, the J end by 3 bases, with 7 bases between. The CDR3 covers 12 residues. The CDR3 protein is CASSEAEETQYF. The CDR3 nucleotides read TGTGCCAGCAGCGAGGCAGAAGAGACCCAGTACTTC.

The chain is built from TRBV18 and TRBJ1-5; D is possibly TRBD1 (5 bases). Germline loops: CDR1 KGHSH, CDR2 LQKENI. The germline V and J ends were trimmed by 6 bases and 3 bases, with 9 bases remaining between them. The CDR3 consists of 13 residues. The CDR3 protein is CASSPGFNQPQHF. CDR3 in DNA: TGTGCCAGCTCCCCAGGGTTCAATCAGCCCCAGCATTTT.

A word on this clone: At one of its ends the junction is not consistent with the germline gene, which may arise from a read error. V is TRBV27 and J is TRBJ2-2; the match to TRBD1 covers 7 bases. Germline CDR1 reads MNHEY; CDR2 reads SMNVEV (reference sequence). The CDR3 totals 14 residues. The CDR3 sequence is CASRKTGNPGELFF. DNA of the CDR3: TGTGCCAGCAGGAAGACAGGGAACCCCGGGGAGCTGTTTTTT.